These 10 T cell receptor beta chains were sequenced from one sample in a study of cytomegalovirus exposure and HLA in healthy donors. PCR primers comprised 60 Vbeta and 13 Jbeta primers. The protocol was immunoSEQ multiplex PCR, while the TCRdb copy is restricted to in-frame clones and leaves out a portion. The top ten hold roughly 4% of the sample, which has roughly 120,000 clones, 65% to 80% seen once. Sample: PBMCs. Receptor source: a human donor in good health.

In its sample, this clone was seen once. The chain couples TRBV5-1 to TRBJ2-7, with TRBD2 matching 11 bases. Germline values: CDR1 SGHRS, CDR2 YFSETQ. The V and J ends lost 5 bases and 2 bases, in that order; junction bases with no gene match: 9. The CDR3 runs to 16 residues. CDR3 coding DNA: TGCGCCAGCAGTAGGGCGGGACTAGCGGACACCTACGAGCAGTACTTC. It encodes CASSRAGLADTYEQYF.

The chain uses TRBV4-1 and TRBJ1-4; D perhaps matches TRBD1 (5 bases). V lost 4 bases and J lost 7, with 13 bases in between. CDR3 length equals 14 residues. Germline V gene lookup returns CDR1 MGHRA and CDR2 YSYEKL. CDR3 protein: CASSLRQGGEKLFF. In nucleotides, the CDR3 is TGCGCCAGCAGCCTACGGCAGGGAGGTGAAAAACTGTTTTTT.

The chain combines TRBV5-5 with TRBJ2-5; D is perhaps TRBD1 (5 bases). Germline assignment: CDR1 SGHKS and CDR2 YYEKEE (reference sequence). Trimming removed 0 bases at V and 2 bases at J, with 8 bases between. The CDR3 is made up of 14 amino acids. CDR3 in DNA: TGTGCCAGCAGCTTGGGCAGGGAACAAGAGACCCAGTACTTC. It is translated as CASSLGREQETQYF.

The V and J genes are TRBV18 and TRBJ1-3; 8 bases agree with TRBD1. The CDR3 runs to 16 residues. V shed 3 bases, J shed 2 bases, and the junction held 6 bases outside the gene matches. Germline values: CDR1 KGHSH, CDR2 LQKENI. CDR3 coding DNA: TGTGCCAGCTCACCTTTACAGGGGGAGACTGGAAACACCATATATTTT. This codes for CASSPLQGETGNTIYF. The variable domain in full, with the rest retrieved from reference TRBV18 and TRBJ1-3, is NAGVMQNPRHLVRRRGQEARLRCSPMKGHSHVYWYRQLPEEGLKFMVYLQKENIIDESGMPKERFSAEFPKEGPSILRIQQVVRGDSAAYFCASSPLQGETGNTIYFGEGSWLTVV.

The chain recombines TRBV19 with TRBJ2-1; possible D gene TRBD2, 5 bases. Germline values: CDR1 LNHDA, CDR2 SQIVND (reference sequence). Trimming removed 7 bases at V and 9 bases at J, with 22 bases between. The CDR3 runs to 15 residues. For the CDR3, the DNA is TGTGCCAGTACCATAGCCGCGGGTAAATTCGGTGAGCAGTTCTTC. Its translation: CASTIAAGKFGEQFF.

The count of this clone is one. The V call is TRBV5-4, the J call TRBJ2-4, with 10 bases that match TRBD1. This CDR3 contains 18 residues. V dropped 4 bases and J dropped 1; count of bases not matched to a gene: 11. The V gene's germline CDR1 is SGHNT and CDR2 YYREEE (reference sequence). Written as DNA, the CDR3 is TGTGCCAGCAGCGTGGGACAGGGGATTGGAGGGGCCAAAAACATTCAGTACTTC. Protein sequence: CASSVGQGIGGAKNIQYF.

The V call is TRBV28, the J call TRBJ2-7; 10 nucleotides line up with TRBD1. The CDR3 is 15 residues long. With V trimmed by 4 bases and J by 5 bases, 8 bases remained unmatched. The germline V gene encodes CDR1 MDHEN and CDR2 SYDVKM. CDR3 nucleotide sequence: TGTGCCAGCAGTTCTCCGGGACAGGGGAAAAACGAGCAGTACTTC. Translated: CASSSPGQGKNEQYF.

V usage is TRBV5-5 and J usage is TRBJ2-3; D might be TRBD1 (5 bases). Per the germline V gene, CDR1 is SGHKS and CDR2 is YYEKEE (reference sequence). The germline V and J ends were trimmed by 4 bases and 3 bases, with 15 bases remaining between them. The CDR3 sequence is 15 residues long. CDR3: CASSPGPVVTDTQYF. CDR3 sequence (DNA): TGTGCCAGCAGCCCAGGGCCCGTTGTAACAGATACGCAGTATTTT.

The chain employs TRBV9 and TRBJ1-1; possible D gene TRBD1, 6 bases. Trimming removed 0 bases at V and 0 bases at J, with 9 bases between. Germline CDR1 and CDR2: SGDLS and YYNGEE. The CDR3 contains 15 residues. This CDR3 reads CASSVVGGVNTEAFF. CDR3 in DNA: TGTGCCAGCAGCGTAGTAGGGGGGGTGAACACTGAAGCTTTCTTT.

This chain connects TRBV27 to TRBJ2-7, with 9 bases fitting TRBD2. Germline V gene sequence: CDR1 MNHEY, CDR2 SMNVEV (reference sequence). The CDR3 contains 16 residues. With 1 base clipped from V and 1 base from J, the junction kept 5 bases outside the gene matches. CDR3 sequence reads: CASSLFPSGTSYEQYF. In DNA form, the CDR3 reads TGTGCCAGCAGTTTATTTCCTAGCGGGACTTCCTACGAGCAGTACTTC.